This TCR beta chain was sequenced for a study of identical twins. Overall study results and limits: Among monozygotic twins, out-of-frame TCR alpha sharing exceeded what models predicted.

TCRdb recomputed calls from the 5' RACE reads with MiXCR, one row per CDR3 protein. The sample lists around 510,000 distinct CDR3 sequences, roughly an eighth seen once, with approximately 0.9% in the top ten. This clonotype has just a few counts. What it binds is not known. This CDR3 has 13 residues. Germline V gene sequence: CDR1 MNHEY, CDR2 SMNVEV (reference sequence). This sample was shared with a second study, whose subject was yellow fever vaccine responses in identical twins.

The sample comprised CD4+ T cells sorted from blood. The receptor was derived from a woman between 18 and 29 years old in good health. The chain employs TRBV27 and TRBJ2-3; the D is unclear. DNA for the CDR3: TGTGTGCTAGGGCAGCCGGTGTTGGATACGCAGTATTTT. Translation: CVLGQPVLDTQYF.